This T cell receptor beta chain appears in the sequencing data of a study of vaccination effects on CD4 cells after COVID-19. At the level of the study: The study sampled a couple of convalescent patients 16 days and one week before vaccination.

A note on this clone: Antigen specificity is unknown.

Antigen-specific CD4+ T cells were first expanded with viral peptide pools by the ViraFEST assay and only then sequenced. With approximately ten days of culture completed, CD4+ T cells were isolated. The person was diagnosed with PCR-confirmed SARS-CoV-2 infection between March and December 2020. On both days 3 and 7, half of the culture medium was replaced with IL-2 medium. CDR3 length: 15 amino acids. CDR1 and CDR2 (germline): SEHNR, FQNEAQ (reference sequence). The ends were cut back, 5 bases at V and 5 bases at J, with 18 bases in the middle. The method was immunoSEQ multiplex PCR; TCRdb's version includes in-frame clones alone and lacks a portion of them. The table shows tens of thousands of clones, with around 69% occurring only once.

This receptor was obtained from a human donor who had a prior SARS-CoV-2 infection. The input for sequencing was CD4+ T cells from PBMCs cultured with HCoV-NL63 spike peptides, taken before COVID-19 vaccination. This chain uses TRBV7-9 with TRBJ2-5; the D gene is possibly TRBD1 (5 bases). The CDR3 DNA follows: TGTGCCAGCAGCCCTAGGGGTGGGGAAACGGAGACCCAGTACTTC. It codes for CASSPRGGETETQYF.